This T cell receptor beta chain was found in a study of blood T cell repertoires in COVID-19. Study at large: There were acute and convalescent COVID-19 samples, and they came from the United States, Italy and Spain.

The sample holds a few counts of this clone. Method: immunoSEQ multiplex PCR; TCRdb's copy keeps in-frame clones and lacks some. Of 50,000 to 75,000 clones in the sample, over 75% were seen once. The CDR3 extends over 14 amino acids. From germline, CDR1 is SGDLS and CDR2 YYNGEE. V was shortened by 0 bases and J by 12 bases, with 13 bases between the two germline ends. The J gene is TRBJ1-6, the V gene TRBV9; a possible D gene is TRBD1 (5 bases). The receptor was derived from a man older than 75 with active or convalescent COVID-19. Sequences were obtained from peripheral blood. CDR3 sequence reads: CASSVGQTALPLHF. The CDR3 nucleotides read TGTGCCAGCAGCGTAGGGCAGACAGCGCTACCCCTCCACTTT.